The sequence of this T cell receptor (beta chain) was determined in a study of blood T cell repertoires in COVID-19. This CDR3 contains 14 residues. Germline trimming cut 7 bases from V and 7 bases from J; bases unmatched to any gene: 9. Germline CDR1 reads LNHDA; CDR2 reads SQIVND (reference sequence). Only in-frame clones appear in the TCRdb table, and some are missing; sequencing was by immunoSEQ multiplex PCR. The data hold 200,000 to 300,000 clones, with more than 75% observed a single time. V and J are TRBV19 and TRBJ2-1, with 8 positions matching TRBD1. The origin of this receptor is a woman aged 30 to 39 who had recovered from COVID-19. Sequencing used peripheral blood. The CDR3: CASNSGQVWNEQFF. CDR3 coding DNA: TGTGCCAGTAATTCGGGACAGGTATGGAATGAGCAGTTCTTC.